This T cell receptor (beta chain) was obtained from a study of technical replicates of blood from a handful of donors. V lost 0 bases to trimming and J lost 5 bases; unmatched junction nucleotides: 8. The CDR3 is 16 residues long. CDR1 and CDR2 (germline): MNHNY, SVGAGI (reference sequence). Profiling relied on immunoSEQ multiplex PCR, and the TCRdb table lists in-frame clones only, not all of them. The data contain about 78,000 clones, approximately 95% of them seen just once; the ten biggest clones take up roughly 0.25%. The rearrangement links TRBV6-6 to TRBJ2-3; TRBD1 matches at 7 bases. Material for sequencing was T cells isolated from PBMCs. The receptor's source is a human donor in good health. CDR3 protein: CASSYSRGQIEDTQYF. CDR3 in DNA: TGTGCCAGCAGTTACTCTAGGGGACAGATTGAAGATACGCAGTATTTT.